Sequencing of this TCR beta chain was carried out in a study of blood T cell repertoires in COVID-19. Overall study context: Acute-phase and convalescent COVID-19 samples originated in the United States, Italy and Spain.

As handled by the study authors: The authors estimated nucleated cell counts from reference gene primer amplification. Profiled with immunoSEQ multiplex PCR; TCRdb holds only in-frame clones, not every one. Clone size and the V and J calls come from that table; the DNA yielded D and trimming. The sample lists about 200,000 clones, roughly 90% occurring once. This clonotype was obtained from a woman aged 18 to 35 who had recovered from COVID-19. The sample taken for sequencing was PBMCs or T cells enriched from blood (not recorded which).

Here the CDR3 reads CASSFIFGTGDTGELFF. The CDR3 DNA sequence: TGCGCCAGCAGCTTCATTTTTGGGACAGGGGACACCGGGGAGCTGTTTTTT. The V call is TRBV5-1, the J call TRBJ2-2, with 10 bases fitting TRBD1. The length of the CDR3 is 17 residues. Germline V CDR1 and CDR2: SGHRS, YFSETQ. Trimming removed 2 bases from V and 3 bases from J; junction bases left unmatched: 7.